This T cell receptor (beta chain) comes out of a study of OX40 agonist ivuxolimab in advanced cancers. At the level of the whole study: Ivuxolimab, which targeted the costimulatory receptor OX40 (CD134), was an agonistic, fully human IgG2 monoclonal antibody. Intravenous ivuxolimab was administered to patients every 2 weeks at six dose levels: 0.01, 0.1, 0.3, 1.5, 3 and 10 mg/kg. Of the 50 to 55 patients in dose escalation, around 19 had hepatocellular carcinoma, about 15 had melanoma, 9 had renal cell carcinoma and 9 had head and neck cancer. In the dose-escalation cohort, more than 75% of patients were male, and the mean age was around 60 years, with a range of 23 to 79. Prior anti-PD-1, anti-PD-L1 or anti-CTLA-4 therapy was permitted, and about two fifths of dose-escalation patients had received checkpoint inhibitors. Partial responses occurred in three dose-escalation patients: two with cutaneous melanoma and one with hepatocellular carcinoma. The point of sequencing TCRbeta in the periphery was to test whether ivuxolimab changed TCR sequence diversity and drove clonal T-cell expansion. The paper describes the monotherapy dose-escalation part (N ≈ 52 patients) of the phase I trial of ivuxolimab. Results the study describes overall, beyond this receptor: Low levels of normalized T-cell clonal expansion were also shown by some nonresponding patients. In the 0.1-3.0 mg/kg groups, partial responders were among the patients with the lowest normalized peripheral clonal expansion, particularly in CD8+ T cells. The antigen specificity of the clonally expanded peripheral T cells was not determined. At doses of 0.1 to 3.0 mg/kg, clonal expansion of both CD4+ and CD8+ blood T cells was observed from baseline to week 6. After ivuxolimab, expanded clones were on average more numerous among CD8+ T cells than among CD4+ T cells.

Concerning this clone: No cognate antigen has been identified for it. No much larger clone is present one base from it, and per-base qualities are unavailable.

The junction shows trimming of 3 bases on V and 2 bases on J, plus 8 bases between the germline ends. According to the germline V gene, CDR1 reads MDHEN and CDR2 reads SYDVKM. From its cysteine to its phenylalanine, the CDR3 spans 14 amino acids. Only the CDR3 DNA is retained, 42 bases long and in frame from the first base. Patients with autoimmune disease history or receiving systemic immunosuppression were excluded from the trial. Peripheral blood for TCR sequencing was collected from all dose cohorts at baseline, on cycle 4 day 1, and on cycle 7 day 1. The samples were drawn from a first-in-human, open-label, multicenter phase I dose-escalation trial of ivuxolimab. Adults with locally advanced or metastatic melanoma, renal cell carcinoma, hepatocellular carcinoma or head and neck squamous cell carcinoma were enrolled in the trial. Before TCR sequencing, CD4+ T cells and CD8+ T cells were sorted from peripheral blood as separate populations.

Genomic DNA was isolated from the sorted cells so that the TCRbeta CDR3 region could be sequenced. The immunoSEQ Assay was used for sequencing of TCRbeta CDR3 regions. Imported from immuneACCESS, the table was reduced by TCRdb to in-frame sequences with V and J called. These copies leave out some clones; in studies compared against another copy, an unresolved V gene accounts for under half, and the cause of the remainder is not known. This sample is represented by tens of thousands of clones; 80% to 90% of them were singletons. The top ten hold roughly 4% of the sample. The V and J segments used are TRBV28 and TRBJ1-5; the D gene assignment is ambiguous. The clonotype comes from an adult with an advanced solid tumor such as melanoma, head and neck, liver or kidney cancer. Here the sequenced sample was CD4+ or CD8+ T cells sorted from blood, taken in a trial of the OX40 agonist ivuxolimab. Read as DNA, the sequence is TGTGCCAGCAGTTTGCCGAGGGGCAATCAGCCCCAGCATTTT. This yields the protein CASSLPRGNQPQHF.